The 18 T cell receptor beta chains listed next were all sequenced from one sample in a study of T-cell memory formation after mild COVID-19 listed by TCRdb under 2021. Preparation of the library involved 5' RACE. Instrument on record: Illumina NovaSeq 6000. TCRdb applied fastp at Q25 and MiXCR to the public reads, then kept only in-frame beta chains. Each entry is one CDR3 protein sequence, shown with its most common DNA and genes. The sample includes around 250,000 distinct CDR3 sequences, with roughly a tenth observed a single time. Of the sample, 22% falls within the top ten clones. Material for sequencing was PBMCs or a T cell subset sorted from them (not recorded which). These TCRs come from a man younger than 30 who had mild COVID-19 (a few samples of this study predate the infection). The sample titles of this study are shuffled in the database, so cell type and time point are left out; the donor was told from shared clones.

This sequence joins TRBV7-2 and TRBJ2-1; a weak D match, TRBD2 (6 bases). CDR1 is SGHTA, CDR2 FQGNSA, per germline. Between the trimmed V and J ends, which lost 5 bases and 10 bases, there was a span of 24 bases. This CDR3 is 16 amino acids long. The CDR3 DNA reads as TGTGCCAGCAGCCCCTCAGCCGTGGGGGGATGGTGGGAGCAGTTCTTC. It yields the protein CASSPSAVGGWWEQFF.

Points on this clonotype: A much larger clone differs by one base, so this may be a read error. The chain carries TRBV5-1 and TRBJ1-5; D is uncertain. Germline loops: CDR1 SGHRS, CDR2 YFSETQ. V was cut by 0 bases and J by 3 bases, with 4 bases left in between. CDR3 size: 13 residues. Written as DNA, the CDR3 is TGCGCCAGCAGCTTGGGACTCAATCAGCCCCAGCATTTT. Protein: CASSLGLNQPQHF.

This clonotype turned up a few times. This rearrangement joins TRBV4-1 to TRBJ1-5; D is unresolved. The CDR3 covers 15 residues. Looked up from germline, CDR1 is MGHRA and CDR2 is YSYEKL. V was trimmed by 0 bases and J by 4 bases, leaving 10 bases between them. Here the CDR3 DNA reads TGCGCCAGCAGCCAAGATTCGGGGATTAATCAGCCCCAGCATTTT. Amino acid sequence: CASSQDSGINQPQHF.

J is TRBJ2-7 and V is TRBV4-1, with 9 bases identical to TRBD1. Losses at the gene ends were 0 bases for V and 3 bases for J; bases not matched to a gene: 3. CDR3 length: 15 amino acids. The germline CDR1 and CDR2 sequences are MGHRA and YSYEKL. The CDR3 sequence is CASSQDRDRVYEQYV. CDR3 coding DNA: TGCGCCAGCAGCCAAGACCGGGACAGGGTCTACGAGCAGTACGTC.

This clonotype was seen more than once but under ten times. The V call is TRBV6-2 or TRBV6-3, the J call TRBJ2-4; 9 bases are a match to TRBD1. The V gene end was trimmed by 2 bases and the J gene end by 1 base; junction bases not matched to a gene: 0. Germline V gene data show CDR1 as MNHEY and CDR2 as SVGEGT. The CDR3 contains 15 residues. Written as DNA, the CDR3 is TGTGCCAGCAGTTACGGGACAGGGGCCAAAAACATTCAGTACTTC. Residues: CASSYGTGAKNIQYF.

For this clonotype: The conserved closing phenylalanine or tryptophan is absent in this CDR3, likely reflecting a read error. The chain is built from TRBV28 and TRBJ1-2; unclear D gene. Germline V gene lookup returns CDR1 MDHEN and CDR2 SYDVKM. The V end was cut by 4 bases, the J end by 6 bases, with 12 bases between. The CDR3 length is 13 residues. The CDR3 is CASSYPPAHGYTV. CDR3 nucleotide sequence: TGTGCCAGCAGTTATCCCCCGGCCCATGGCTACACCGTC.

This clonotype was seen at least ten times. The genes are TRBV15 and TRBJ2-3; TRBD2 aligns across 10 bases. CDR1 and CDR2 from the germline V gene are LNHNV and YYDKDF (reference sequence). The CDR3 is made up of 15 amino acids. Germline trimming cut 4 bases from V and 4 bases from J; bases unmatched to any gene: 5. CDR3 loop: CATSILAGGADTQYF. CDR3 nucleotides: TGTGCCACCAGCATTTTAGCGGGGGGTGCAGATACGCAGTATTTT.

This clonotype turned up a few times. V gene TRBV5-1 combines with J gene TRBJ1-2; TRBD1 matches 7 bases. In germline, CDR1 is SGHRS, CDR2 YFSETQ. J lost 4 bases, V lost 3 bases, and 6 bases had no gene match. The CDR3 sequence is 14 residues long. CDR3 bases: TGCGCCAGCAGCTCGGGGACAGAGGCCTATGGCTACACCTTC. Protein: CASSSGTEAYGYTF.

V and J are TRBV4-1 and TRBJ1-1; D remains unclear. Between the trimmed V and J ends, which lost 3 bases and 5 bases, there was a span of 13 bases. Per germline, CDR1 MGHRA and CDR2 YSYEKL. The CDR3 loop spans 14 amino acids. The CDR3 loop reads CASSQPGSWTEAFF. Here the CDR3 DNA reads TGCGCCAGCAGCCAGCCGGGCTCATGGACTGAAGCTTTCTTT.

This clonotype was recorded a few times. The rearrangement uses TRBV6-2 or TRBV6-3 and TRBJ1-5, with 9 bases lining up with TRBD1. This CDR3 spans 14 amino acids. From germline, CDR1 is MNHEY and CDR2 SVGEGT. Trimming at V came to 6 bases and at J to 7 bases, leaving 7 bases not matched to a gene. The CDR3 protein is CASSRTGEPQPQHF. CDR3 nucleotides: TGTGCCAGCAGCCGGACAGGGGAACCCCAGCCCCAGCATTTT.

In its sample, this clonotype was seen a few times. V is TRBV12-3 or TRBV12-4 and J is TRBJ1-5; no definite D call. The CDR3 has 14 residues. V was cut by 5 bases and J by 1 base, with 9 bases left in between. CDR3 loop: CASSDVQSNQPQHF. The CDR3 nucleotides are TGTGCCAGCAGTGACGTACAGAGCAATCAGCCCCAGCATTTT.

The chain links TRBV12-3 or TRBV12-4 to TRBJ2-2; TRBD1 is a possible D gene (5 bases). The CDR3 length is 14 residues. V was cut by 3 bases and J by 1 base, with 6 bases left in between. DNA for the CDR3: TGTGCCAGCAGTTTCCAGGGGAACACCGGGGAGCTGTTTTTT. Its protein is CASSFQGNTGELFF.

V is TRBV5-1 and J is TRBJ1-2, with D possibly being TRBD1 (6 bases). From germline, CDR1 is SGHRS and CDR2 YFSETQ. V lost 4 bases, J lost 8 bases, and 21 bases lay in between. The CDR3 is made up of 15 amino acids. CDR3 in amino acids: CASSDGTGLSRGYTF. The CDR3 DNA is TGCGCCAGCAGCGACGGCACAGGGTTGTCGAGAGGCTACACCTTC.

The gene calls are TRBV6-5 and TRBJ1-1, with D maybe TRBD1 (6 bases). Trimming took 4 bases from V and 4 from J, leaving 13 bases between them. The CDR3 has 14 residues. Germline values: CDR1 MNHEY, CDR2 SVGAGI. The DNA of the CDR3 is TGTGCCAGCAGTTTTGACAGGTTAGGCACTGAAGCTTTCTTT. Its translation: CASSFDRLGTEAFF.

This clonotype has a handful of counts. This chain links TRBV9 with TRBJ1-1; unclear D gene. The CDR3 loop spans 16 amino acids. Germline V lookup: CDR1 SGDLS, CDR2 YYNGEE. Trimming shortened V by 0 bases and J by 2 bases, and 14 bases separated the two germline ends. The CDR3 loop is CASSVVYSGGNTEAFF. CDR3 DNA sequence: TGTGCCAGCAGCGTAGTTTATTCGGGCGGAAACACTGAAGCTTTCTTT.

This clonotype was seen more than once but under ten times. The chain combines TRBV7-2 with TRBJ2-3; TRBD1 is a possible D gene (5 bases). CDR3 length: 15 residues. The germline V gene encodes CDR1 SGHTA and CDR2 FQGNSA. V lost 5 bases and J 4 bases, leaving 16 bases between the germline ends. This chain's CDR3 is CASSLVGVGPDTQYF. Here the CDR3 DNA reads TGTGCCAGCAGCCTCGTTGGGGTGGGGCCAGATACGCAGTATTTT.

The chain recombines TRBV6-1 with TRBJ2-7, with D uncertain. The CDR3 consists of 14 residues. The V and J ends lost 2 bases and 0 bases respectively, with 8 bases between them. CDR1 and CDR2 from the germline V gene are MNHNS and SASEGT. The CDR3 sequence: CASSEMTLSYEQYF. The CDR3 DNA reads TGTGCCAGCAGTGAAATGACACTCTCCTACGAGCAGTACTTC.

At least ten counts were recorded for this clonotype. The CDR3 nucleotides are TGTGCCAGCAGCTTGGGGACAGCCTTCACAGATACGCAGTATTTT. This translates into CASSLGTAFTDTQYF. The rearrangement joins TRBV7-2 to TRBJ2-3, with 7 nucleotides matching TRBD1. CDR1 and CDR2 (germline): SGHTA, FQGNSA. V lost 3 bases to trimming and J lost 2 bases; unmatched junction nucleotides: 5. The CDR3 contains 15 residues.